This entry is about one T cell receptor (beta chain). Its target is not known. The data originate from a study of metastatic and nonmetastatic thyroid tumors. Study-level background: The comparison covered peripheral blood and tumor or nodule tissue in malignant and benign thyroid patients. Findings of the study overall: Significantly greater TCR beta diversity was reportedly found in malignant thyroid tumors than in benign nodules (in blood and tumor).

Ahead of thyroid surgery, no patient had received treatment of any kind. In the source study's methods: The study's classifier, a distant-metastasis tool for papillary thyroid cancer, was built using CDR3 differences across clinicopathological groups. TCRdb re-called clones from the PCR reads using MiXCR. It is TCRdb's table, rather than the study itself, that gives the V and J calls and clone size. The sample includes approximately 42,000 clones, roughly a quarter of them seen just once. The germline V and J ends were trimmed by 5 bases and 3 bases, with 16 bases remaining between them. Germline loops: CDR1 DFQATT, CDR2 SNEGSKA (reference sequence). The CDR3 is 15 residues long.

The material sequenced was tumor tissue. This chain links TRBV20-1 with TRBJ2-2, with D possibly matching TRBD2 (6 bases). The receptor was isolated from a female donor with papillary thyroid cancer or a benign thyroid nodule (not recorded which). Some clones in this sample may be carry-over from other donors' samples. The CDR3 reads CSAPWCAGYTGELFF. CDR3 nucleotides: TGCAGTGCTCCATGGTGCGCGGGGTACACCGGGGAGCTGTTTTTT.